This T cell receptor (beta chain) was sequenced in a study of Graves' ophthalmopathy and Graves' hyperthyroidism. From RNA, the CDR3 regions of TCR beta chains were amplified and sequenced. HTBI-primed RT-PCR formed the first round, and a multiplex PCR formed the second. TCRdb itself ran the multiplex PCR reads through MiXCR, one entry per CDR3 protein. In the table there are 350,000 to 400,000 distinct CDR3 sequences, 15% of which are singletons. The CDR3 length is 14 residues. CDR1 and CDR2 (germline): DFQATT, SNEGSKA (reference sequence). V shed 6 bases, J shed 4 bases, and the junction held 11 bases outside the gene matches. This clonotype was counted many times. Stable hyperthyroidism meant no ophthalmopathy within 18 months of follow-up.

The sample consisted of peripheral blood. The TCR was taken from a woman younger than 30 with stable Graves' hyperthyroidism. V is TRBV20-1 and J is TRBJ1-1, with 7 bases matching TRBD1. The CDR3 is CSARKEAGGTEAFF. CDR3 nucleotides: TGCAGTGCCAGGAAGGAAGCAGGGGGCACTGAAGCTTTCTTT.